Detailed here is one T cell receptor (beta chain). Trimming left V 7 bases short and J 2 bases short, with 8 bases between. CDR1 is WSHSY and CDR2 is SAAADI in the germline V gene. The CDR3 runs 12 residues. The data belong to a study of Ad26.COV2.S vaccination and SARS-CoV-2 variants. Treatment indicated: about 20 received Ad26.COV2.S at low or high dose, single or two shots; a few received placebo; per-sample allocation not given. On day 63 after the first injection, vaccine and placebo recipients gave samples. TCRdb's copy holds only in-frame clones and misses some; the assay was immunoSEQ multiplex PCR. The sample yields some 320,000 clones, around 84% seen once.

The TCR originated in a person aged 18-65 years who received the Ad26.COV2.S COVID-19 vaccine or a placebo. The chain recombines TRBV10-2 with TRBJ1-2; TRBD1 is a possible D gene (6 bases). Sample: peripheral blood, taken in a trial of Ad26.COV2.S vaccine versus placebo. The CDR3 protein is CASTGQNYGYTF. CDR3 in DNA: TGCGCCAGCACCGGACAGAACTATGGCTACACCTTC.